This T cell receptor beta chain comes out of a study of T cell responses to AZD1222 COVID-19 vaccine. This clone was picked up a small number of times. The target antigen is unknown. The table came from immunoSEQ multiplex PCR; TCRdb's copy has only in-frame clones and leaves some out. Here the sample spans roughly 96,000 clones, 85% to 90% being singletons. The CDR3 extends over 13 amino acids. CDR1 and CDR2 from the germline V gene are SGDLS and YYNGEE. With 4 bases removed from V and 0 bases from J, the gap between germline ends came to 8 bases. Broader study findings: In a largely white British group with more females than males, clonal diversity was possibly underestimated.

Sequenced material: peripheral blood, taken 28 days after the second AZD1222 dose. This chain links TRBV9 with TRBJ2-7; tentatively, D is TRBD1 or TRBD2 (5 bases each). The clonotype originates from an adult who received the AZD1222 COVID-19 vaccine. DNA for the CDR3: TGTGCCAGCAGCAGTGGGACCTCCTACGAGCAGTACTTC. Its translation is CASSSGTSYEQYF.